One sample yielded the 27 T cell receptor beta chains listed below, sequenced in a study of blood T cells in healthy people across ages. PCR was performed a second time for about 7 to 12 cycles using a sample-barcoded 5' primer and a J-beta primer mix. Each CDR3 protein is one row after TCRdb ran MiXCR on the 5' RACE reads. The profile covers just over 800,000 distinct CDR3 sequences, with around 62% appearing a single time and approximately 30% taken by the ten largest. The source material was blood. All receptors come from a young man in good health.

Here the CDR3 reads CSALRQYF. DNA of the CDR3: TGCAGCGCCCTTCGGCAGTACTTC. This chain joins TRBV29-1 and TRBJ2-7; D is ambiguous. CDR3 size: 8 residues. V lost 7 bases and J 9 bases, leaving 7 bases between the germline ends. The V gene's germline CDR1 is SQVTM and CDR2 ANQGSEA.

The CDR3 nucleotides are TGTGCCTGGAACAGGGTCGAAAACATTCAGTACTTC. As protein: CAWNRVENIQYF. The gene calls are TRBV30 and TRBJ2-4, with D perhaps matching TRBD1 (6 bases). The CDR3 loop spans 12 amino acids. Trimming pared 4 bases from V and 5 bases from J, leaving 9 bases between. Looked up from germline, CDR1 is GTSNPN and CDR2 is SVGIG (reference sequence).

This chain connects TRBV6-2 or TRBV6-3 to TRBJ2-1; no reliable D call. Germline lookup yields CDR1 MNHEY and CDR2 SVGEGT. V gave up 6 bases and J gave up 10 bases, with 13 bases separating them. This CDR3 spans 12 amino acids. CDR3 sequence (DNA): TGTGCCAGCAGCGCCCGTACTGGGGAGCAGTTCTTC. This codes for CASSARTGEQFF.

This rearrangement joins TRBV6-2 or TRBV6-3 to TRBJ2-4; D tentatively reads TRBD1 or TRBD2 (5 bases each). The tail of the sequence fits TRBJ2-7 better, so the J call may be wrong. Germline V gene sequence: CDR1 MNHEY, CDR2 SVGEGT. This CDR3 contains 13 residues. The CDR3 reads CASGEGPPYEQYF. The CDR3 region has the DNA TGTGCCAGCGGTGAGGGGCCTCCCTACGAGCAGTACTTC.

The genes are TRBV4-2 and TRBJ2-3; TRBD2 might be the D (6 bases). V gave up 3 bases and J gave up 4 bases, with 17 bases separating them. The CDR3 has 16 amino acids. Looked up from germline, CDR1 is LGHNA and CDR2 is YNFKEQ. CDR3 sequence reads: CASSHPTRDVADTQYF. CDR3 bases: TGTGCCAGCAGCCACCCGACTAGAGATGTCGCAGATACGCAGTATTTT.

This rearrangement joins TRBV28 to TRBJ2-7; no clear D. The closer fit of TRBJ2-5 to the DNA end suggests the J call may be wrong. Germline V gene sequence: CDR1 MDHEN, CDR2 SYDVKM. The length of the CDR3 is 11 residues. The DNA for the CDR3 is TGTGCCAGCAATTCGGGTGGGACCCAGTACTTC. Amino acid sequence: CASNSGGTQYF.

The chain has TRBV14 and TRBJ2-5, with D unresolved. V lost 2 bases and J 1 base, leaving 11 bases between the germline ends. This CDR3 is 15 amino acids long. Germline values: CDR1 SGHDN, CDR2 FVKESK. The CDR3 loop reads CASSQLVSGQETQYF. CDR3 in DNA: TGTGCCAGCAGCCAACTGGTCTCTGGCCAAGAGACCCAGTACTTC.

The chain is built from TRBV7-8 and TRBJ1-2, with D perhaps matching TRBD1 (5 bases). The CDR3 has 15 residues. Germline V gene lookup returns CDR1 SGHVS and CDR2 FQNEAQ. The V and J ends lost 2 bases and 2 bases respectively, with 12 bases between them. The CDR3 region is CASSLFAQGNYGYTF. The CDR3 DNA is TGTGCCAGCAGCTTATTCGCGCAGGGAAACTATGGCTACACCTTC.

Concerning this clonotype itself: A read error may produce the germline difference seen at one junction end. Written as DNA, the CDR3 is TGTGCCAACAGCCCCGGACTAGCGGGGGGCCTATCCTACGAGCAGTACTTC. It encodes CANSPGLAGGLSYEQYF. This chain connects TRBV13 to TRBJ2-7; 14 positions agree with TRBD2. The germline gives CDR1 PRHDT, CDR2 FYEKMQ (reference sequence). The CDR3 consists of 17 residues. Based on the CDR3 plus reference TRBV13 and TRBJ2-7, the full variable domain is AAGVIQSPRHLIKEKRETATLKCYPIPRHDTVYWYQQGPGQDPQFLISFYEKMQSDKGSIPDRFSAQQFSDYHSELNMSSLELGDSALYFCANSPGLAGGLSYEQYFGPGTRLTVT.

The rearrangement joins TRBV6-5 to TRBJ2-2; the match to TRBD1 covers 7 bases. V trimming: 5 bases; J trimming: 8 bases; junction bases outside the gene matches: 2. In germline, CDR1 is MNHEY, CDR2 SVGAGI. CDR3 length equals 12 residues. CDR3 sequence reads: CASSRGQGELFF. CDR3 coding DNA: TGTGCCAGCAGTCGGGGACAGGGGGAGCTGTTTTTT.

This clonotype was recorded at least ten times. This rearrangement joins TRBV12-3 or TRBV12-4 to TRBJ2-3; TRBD2 matches at 8 bases. J gave up 2 bases and V 3 bases, and 4 bases lay outside the gene matches. CDR3 length: 15 residues. The CDR3, as DNA: TGTGCCAGCAGTTTTAGTAGCGGGGTCACAGATACGCAGTATTTT. It encodes CASSFSSGVTDTQYF.

This clonotype was detected only a few times. The V gene is TRBV9, the J gene TRBJ1-2; TRBD1 matches 8 bases. Unmatched junction bases numbered 7, after V lost 3 bases and J lost 3 bases. Per the germline V gene, CDR1 is SGDLS and CDR2 is YYNGEE. The CDR3 runs to 15 residues. Here the CDR3 DNA reads TGTGCCAGCAGCGAGGGACAGGCCCCCGACTATGGCTACACCTTC. This gives the protein CASSEGQAPDYGYTF.

This clonotype was observed a handful of times. V usage is TRBV12-3 or TRBV12-4 and J usage is TRBJ2-6, with D hard to call. V was pared by 5 bases and J by 0 bases, with 14 bases between. This CDR3 is 17 amino acids long. CDR3 amino acids: CASSPHIASSGANVLTF. Written as DNA, the CDR3 is TGTGCCAGCAGTCCTCATATTGCTAGCTCTGGGGCCAACGTCCTGACTTTC.

J is TRBJ2-1 and V is TRBV20-1; D not certain. Germline V gene data show CDR1 as DFQATT and CDR2 as SNEGSKA (reference sequence). The V end was cut by 2 bases, the J end by 8 bases, with 16 bases between. The CDR3 is made up of 14 amino acids. The CDR3, as DNA: TGCAGTGCTAGATCCCGGCTAGTTAGCTATGAGCAGTTCTTC. It codes for CSARSRLVSYEQFF.

CDR3 sequence: CASSVSGRHYEQYF. The CDR3 DNA reads as TGTGCCAGCAGTGTATCGGGACGGCATTACGAGCAGTACTTC. The V gene is TRBV6-5, the J gene TRBJ2-4; D assignment may be TRBD1 or TRBD2 (5 bases each). The end of the DNA aligns better with TRBJ2-7, so the J call may be wrong. This CDR3 region has 14 residues. CDR1 MNHEY and CDR2 SVGAGI come from the germline V gene.

The chain recombines TRBV28 with TRBJ2-7; TRBD1 or TRBD2 may be the D gene (6 bases each). Germline-derived CDR1 and CDR2 are MDHEN and SYDVKM. The V and J ends lost 7 bases and 5 bases respectively, with 15 bases between them. CDR3 size: 13 residues. The CDR3 DNA follows: TGTGCCAGCACTTGGTTGAGGGGGGACGAGCAGTACTTC. This encodes CASTWLRGDEQYF.

V is TRBV29-1 and J is TRBJ2-7; D is undetermined. This CDR3 is 10 amino acids long. The ends were cut back, 7 bases at V and 3 bases at J, with 7 bases in the middle. Germline-derived CDR1 and CDR2 are SQVTM and ANQGSEA. CDR3 sequence (DNA): TGCAGCGCCATAGGCTACGAGCAGTACTTC. This translates into CSAIGYEQYF.

This chain uses TRBV15 with TRBJ2-2; 8 bases line up with TRBD1. CDR1 LNHNV and CDR2 YYDKDF come from the germline V gene (reference sequence). This CDR3 contains 15 residues. The junction had 2 bases not matched to a gene; V was cut back by 0 bases and J by 5 bases. The CDR3 nucleotides read TGTGCCACCAGCAGAGACAGGGGGCATACCGGGGAGCTGTTTTTT. The encoded protein is CATSRDRGHTGELFF.

V usage is TRBV7-2 and J usage is TRBJ1-2, with 7 bases that match TRBD1. Germline CDR1 SGHTA, CDR2 FQGNSA. Germline trimming cut 5 bases from V and 5 bases from J; bases unmatched to any gene: 8. The CDR3 sequence is 14 residues long. The CDR3 nucleotides are TGTGCCAGCAGCCTAGGGACAGATACATATGGCTACACCTTC. Translation: CASSLGTDTYGYTF.

This clonotype was picked up a small number of times. This chain joins TRBV29-1 and TRBJ2-5; D unresolved. The J call is uncertain, as TRBJ2-7 better fits the DNA end. Germline values: CDR1 SQVTM, CDR2 ANQGSEA. This CDR3 region has 15 residues. The CDR3 bases are TGCAGCGTTTCAACCCGGAAAGGGCCCACCCCCGAGCAGTACTTC. Protein sequence: CSVSTRKGPTPEQYF.

The chain links TRBV20-1 to TRBJ1-5; tentatively, D is TRBD1 (5 bases). The CDR3 has 19 amino acids. Germline V gives CDR1 DFQATT, CDR2 SNEGSKA (reference sequence). Deletions cut 1 base from V and 1 base from J, with 23 bases between. The CDR3 bases are TGCAGTGCTAGAGTTTCGAGGGGCCGCCCGAAAACCAGCAATCAGCCCCAGCATTTT. Protein sequence: CSARVSRGRPKTSNQPQHF.

The chain employs TRBV10-3 and TRBJ2-5, with TRBD2 matching 8 bases. Germline V CDR1 and CDR2: ENHRY, SYGVKD. With V trimmed by 5 bases and J by 5 bases, 7 bases remained unmatched. CDR3 length equals 14 residues. The CDR3 is CAISSDGGVETQYF. The CDR3 DNA is TGTGCCATCAGTTCGGACGGGGGGGTGGAGACCCAGTACTTC.

The V and J genes are TRBV20-1 and TRBJ1-5; D is uncertain. CDR3 length equals 12 residues. Germline CDR1 is DFQATT and CDR2 is SNEGSKA (reference sequence). Trimming left V 5 bases short and J 0 bases short, with 5 bases between. The CDR3 bases are TGCAGTGCTCTGAGTAGCAATCAGCCCCAGCATTTT. Residues: CSALSSNQPQHF.

This sequence joins TRBV14 and TRBJ1-2, with D perhaps TRBD1 (5 bases). Germline CDR1 SGHDN, CDR2 FVKESK. V lost 6 bases to trimming and J lost 5 bases, with 16 bases between them. The CDR3 extends over 14 amino acids. DNA of the CDR3: TGTGCCAGCAGTCACAAGGGACGGTTATATGGCTACACCTTC. As protein: CASSHKGRLYGYTF.

The J gene is TRBJ2-4, the V gene TRBV20-1, with D perhaps matching TRBD1 (6 bases). The J call is uncertain, as TRBJ2-7 better fits the DNA end. There are 16 residues in the CDR3. The germline gives CDR1 DFQATT, CDR2 SNEGSKA (reference sequence). The CDR3 DNA is TGCAGTGCTAGAGATCTACCTCGACAGGTCTCCTACGAGCAGTACTTC. This gives the protein CSARDLPRQVSYEQYF.

In its sample, this clonotype was seen a few times. The genes are TRBV7-2 and TRBJ2-3; D call uncertain. The germline V gene has CDR1 SGHTA and CDR2 FQGNSA. The CDR3 runs 12 residues. V was pared by 5 bases and J by 6 bases, with 9 bases between. CDR3 bases: TGTGCCAGCAGCCCCCAGTCGGATACGCAGTATTTT. Translation: CASSPQSDTQYF. The full variable domain, in which reference TRBV7-2 and TRBJ2-3 provide the parts outside the CDR3, is GAGVSQSPSNKVTEKGKDVELRCDPISGHTALYWYRQSLGQGLEFLIYFQGNSAPDKSGLPSDRFSAERTGGSVSTLTIQRTQQEDSAVYLCASSPQSDTQYFGPGTRLTVL.

V and J are TRBV7-8 and TRBJ2-5, with 11 bases identical to TRBD1. Germline CDR1 and CDR2: SGHVS and FQNEAQ. Trimming removed 5 bases from V and 1 base from J; junction bases left unmatched: 6. This CDR3 contains 16 residues. The CDR3 DNA sequence: TGTGCCAGCAGCCCTACCGGGACAGGGGGCCAAGAGACCCAGTACTTC. Its protein product is CASSPTGTGGQETQYF. Full variable domain (remainder filled in from reference TRBV7-8 and TRBJ2-5): GAGVSQSPRYKVAKRGQDVALRCDPISGHVSLFWYQQALGQGPEFLTYFQNEAQLDKSGLPSDRFFAERPEGSVSTLKIQRTQQEDSAVYLCASSPTGTGGQETQYFGPGTRLLVL.